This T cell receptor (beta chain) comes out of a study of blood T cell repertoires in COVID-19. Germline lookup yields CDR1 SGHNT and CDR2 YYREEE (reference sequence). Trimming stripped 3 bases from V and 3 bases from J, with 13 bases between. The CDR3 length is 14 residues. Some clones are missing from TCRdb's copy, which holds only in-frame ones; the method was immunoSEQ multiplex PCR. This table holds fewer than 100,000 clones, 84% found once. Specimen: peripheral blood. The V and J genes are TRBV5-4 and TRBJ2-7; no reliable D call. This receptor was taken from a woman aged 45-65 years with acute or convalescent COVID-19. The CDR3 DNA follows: TGTGCCAGCAGCTGGGCTGGGCGAATCTACGAGCAGTACTTC. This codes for CASSWAGRIYEQYF.